Included here is one T cell receptor (beta chain) sequence, with context. Its antigen is currently unknown. The V end was cut by 3 bases, the J end by 1 base, with 15 bases between. The CDR3 extends over 16 amino acids. CDR1 SGHTA and CDR2 FQGNSA come from the germline V gene. Using immunoSEQ multiplex PCR, the repertoire was profiled, and TCRdb retains in-frame clones only, with some absent. This table holds 450,000 to 550,000 clones, 80% to 90% found once. This entry comes from a study of Ad26.COV2.S vaccination and SARS-CoV-2 variants. General study findings and limits: There was reportedly substantial breadth in spike-specific CD8+ and CD4+ T cell responses after vaccination.

Treatment meaning: some 20 received Ad26.COV2.S at low or high dose, single or two shots; about 5 received placebo; per-sample allocation not given. On day 63 after the first injection, vaccine and placebo recipients gave samples. This clonotype was obtained from a person aged 18-65 years who received the Ad26.COV2.S COVID-19 vaccine or a placebo. The chain couples TRBV7-2 to TRBJ1-2; D is uncertain. The sample here was peripheral blood, taken in a trial of Ad26.COV2.S vaccine versus placebo. CDR3: CASSFRPAGNNYGYTF. The DNA for the CDR3 is TGTGCCAGCAGCTTCCGACCAGCTGGGAATAACTATGGCTACACCTTC. Complete variable domain (other parts from reference TRBV7-2 and TRBJ1-2): GAGVSQSPSNKVTEKGKDVELRCDPISGHTALYWYRQSLGQGLEFLIYFQGNSAPDKSGLPSDRFSAERTGGSVSTLTIQRTQQEDSAVYLCASSFRPAGNNYGYTFGSGTRLTVV.